This T cell receptor (beta chain) is drawn from a study of quantifying T cell responses using KT2 cells. Study-level information: RNA was reverse transcribed with TCR alpha and beta constant-region primers. The second PCR ran as a qPCR until a predetermined fluorescence threshold was reached. Under optimum conditions, T4 ligation efficiency was estimated at more than 10%.

An oligo carrying a UMI was ligated to the cDNA 3' end. First-round PCR used three to four cycles and beta primers RC1.1 and RC1.2 covering TRBC1 and TRBC2. MiXCR, applied by TCRdb to the UMI-ligation and nested PCR reads, yields one record per CDR3 protein. The sample has some 41,000 distinct CDR3 sequences; around 15% are singletons. CDR3 length: 18 residues. V dropped 4 bases and J dropped 4 bases, with 23 bases sitting between them. CDR1 and CDR2 (germline): KGHDR, SFDVKD. KT2, a clone with a known TCR, was spiked into unfractionated PBMC. A range of KT2-to-PBMC ratios was made using fixed PBMC numbers. This clonotype has a handful of counts.

The receptor's source is a human donor. This chain joins TRBV24-1 and TRBJ2-3; D possibly corresponds to TRBD2 (6 bases). Source material: PBMCs spiked with cells of the T cell clone KT2. The CDR3 DNA reads TGTGCCACCAGTGACGAAAGACGGCGCCTACCTAGCGCAGATACGCAGTATTTT. It specifies CATSDERRRLPSADTQYF.